This T cell receptor beta chain was retrieved from a study of T-cell reconstitution after alpha-beta-depleted transplantation in children. Unique molecular identifiers were incorporated during preparation of the TCRbeta library. TCRdb ran MiXCR on the PCR reads and lists one entry per CDR3 protein. The repertoire holds some 530,000 distinct CDR3 sequences, with under 15% as singletons. Trimming removed 4 bases at V and 9 bases at J, with 17 bases between. CDR3 length equals 14 residues. Germline CDR1 SGHRS, CDR2 YFSETQ. This clonotype was counted only a few times. The clonotype originates from a human donor who donated a stem cell graft to a child with combined immunodeficiency. The material was PBMCs from the stem cell graft donor, obtained from the stem cell graft. This chain uses TRBV5-1 with TRBJ2-1; D is unclear. The chain's CDR3 is CASSILRPTGEQFF. The CDR3 DNA is TGCGCCAGCAGCATTCTCCGCCCCACCGGTGAGCAGTTCTTC.